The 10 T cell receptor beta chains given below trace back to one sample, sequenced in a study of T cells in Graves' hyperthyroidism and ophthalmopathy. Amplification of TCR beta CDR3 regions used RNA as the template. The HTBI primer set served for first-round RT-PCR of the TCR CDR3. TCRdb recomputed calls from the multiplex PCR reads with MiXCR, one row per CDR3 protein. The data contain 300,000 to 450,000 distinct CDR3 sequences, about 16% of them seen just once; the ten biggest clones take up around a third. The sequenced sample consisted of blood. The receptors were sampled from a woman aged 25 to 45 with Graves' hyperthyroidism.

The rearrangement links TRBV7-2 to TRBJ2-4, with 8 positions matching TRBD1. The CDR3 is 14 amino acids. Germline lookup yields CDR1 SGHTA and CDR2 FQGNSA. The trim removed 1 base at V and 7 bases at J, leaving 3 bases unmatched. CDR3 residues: CASSLVRQGNIQYF. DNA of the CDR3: TGTGCCAGCAGCTTAGTAAGACAGGGGAACATTCAGTACTTC.

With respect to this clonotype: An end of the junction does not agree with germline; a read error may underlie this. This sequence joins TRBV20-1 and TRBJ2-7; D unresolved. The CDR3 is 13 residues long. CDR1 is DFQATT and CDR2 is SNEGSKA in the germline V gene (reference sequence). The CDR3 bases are TGCAGTGCTAGAGATAGGAGCTCCCACGAGCAGTACTTC. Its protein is CSARDRSSHEQYF.

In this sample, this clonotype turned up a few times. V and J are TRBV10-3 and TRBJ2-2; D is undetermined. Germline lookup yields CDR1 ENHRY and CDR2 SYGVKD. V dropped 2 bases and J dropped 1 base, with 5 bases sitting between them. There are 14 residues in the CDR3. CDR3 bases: TGTGCCATCAGTGAGGGCCAGAACACCGGGGAGCTGTTTTTT. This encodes CAISEGQNTGELFF.

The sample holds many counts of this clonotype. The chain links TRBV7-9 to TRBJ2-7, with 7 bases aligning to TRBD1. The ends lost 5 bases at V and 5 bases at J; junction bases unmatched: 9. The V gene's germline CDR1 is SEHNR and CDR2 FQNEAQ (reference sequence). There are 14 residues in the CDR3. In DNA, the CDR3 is TGTGCCAGCAGCCACTCCGACAGGGCCCACGAGCAGTACTTC. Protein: CASSHSDRAHEQYF.

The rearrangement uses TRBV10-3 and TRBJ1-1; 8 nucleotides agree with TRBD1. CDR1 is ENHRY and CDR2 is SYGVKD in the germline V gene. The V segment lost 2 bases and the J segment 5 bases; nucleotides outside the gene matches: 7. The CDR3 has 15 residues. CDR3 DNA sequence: TGTGCCATCAGTGAGAGCGACAGGGGAGGAACTGAAGCTTTCTTT. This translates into CAISESDRGGTEAFF.

In DNA, the CDR3 is TGTGCCAGTAGTTACCGGGACTACTCCTACAATGAGCAGTTCTTC. Amino acids: CASSYRDYSYNEQFF. This chain uses TRBV19 with TRBJ2-1, with TRBD2 matching over 7 bases. The CDR3 loop spans 15 amino acids. Looked up from germline, CDR1 is LNHDA and CDR2 is SQIVND (reference sequence). V lost 5 bases and J lost 0; bases outside the gene matches: 4.

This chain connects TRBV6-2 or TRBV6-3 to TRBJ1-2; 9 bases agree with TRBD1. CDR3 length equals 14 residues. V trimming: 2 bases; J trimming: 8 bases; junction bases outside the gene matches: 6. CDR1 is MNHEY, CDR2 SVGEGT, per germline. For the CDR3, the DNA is TGTGCCAGCAGTTACCGGGACAGGGCAGGGGGCTACACCTTC. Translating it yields CASSYRDRAGGYTF.

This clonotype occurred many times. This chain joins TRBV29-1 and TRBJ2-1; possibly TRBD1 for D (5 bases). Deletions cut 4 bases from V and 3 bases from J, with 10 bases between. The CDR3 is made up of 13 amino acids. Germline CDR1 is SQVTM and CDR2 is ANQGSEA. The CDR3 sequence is CSVGAGIYNEQFF. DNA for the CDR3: TGCAGCGTTGGGGCAGGGATCTACAATGAGCAGTTCTTC.

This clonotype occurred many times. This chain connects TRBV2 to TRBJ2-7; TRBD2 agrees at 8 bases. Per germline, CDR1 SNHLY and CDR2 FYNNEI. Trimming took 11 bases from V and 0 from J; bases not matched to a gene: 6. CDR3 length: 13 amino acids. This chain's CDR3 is CALLTSGSYEQYF. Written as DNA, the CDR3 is TGTGCCCTCTTAACTAGCGGCTCCTACGAGCAGTACTTC.

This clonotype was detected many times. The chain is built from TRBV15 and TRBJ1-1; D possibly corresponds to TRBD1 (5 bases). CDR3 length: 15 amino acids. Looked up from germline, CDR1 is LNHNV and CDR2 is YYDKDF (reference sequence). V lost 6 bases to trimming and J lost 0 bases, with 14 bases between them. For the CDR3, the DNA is TGTGCCACCAGAGGGGAGAGGACGGTGAACACTGAAGCTTTCTTT. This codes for CATRGERTVNTEAFF.